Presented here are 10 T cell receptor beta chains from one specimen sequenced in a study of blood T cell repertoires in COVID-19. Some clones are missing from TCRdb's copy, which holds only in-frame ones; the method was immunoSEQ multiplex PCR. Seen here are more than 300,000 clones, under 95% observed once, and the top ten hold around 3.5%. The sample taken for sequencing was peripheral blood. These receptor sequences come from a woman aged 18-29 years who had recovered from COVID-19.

The CDR3 nucleotides read TGCAGCGTTCCGGGACAGACTAACTATGGCTACACCTTC. Protein sequence: CSVPGQTNYGYTF. This sequence joins TRBV29-1 and TRBJ1-2, with 7 bases aligning to TRBD1. J was trimmed by 0 bases and V by 5 bases; bases with no gene match: 3. CDR1 is SQVTM and CDR2 is ANQGSEA in the germline V gene. The CDR3 has 13 residues.

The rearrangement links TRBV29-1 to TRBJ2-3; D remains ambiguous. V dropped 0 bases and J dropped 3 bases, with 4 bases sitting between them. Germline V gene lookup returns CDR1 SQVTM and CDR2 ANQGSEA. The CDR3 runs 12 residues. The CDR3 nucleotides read TGCAGCGTTGAAGACGCGACAGATACGCAGTATTTT. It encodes CSVEDATDTQYF.

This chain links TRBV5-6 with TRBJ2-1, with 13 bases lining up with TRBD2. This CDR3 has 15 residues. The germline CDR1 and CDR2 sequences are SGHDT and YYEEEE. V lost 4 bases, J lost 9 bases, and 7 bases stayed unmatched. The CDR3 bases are TGTGCCAGCAGCCCGAGGACTAGCGGGAGTCGTGAGCAGTTCTTC. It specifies CASSPRTSGSREQFF.

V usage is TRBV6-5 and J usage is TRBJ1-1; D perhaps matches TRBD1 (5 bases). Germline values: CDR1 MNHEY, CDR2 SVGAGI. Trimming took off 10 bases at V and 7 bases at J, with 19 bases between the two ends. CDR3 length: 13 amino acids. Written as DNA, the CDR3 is TGTGCCACCTCCGGGCCTAGGGGTGGTGAAGCTTTCTTT. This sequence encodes CATSGPRGGEAFF.

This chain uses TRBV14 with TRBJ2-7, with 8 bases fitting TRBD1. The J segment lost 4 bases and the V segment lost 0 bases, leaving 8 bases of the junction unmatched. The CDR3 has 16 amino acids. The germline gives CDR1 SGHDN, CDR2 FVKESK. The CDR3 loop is CASSQERDRTPYEQYV. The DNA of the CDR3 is TGTGCCAGCAGCCAAGAACGGGACAGGACGCCGTACGAGCAGTACGTC.

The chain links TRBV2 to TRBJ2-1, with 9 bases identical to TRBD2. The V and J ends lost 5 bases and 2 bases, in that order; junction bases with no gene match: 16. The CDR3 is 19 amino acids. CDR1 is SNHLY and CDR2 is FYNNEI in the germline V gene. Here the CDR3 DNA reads TGTGCCAGCAGTTCTCTTACCCCTCGTGCGGGAGGGCCCTACAATGAGCAGTTCTTC. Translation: CASSSLTPRAGGPYNEQFF.

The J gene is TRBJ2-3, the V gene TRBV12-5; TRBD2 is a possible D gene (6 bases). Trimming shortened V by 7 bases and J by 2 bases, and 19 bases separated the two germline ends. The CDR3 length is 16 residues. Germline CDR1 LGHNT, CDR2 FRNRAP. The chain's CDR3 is CASAASRTTYTDTQYF. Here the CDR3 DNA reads TGTGCTAGTGCCGCATCTAGGACTACATACACAGATACGCAGTATTTT.

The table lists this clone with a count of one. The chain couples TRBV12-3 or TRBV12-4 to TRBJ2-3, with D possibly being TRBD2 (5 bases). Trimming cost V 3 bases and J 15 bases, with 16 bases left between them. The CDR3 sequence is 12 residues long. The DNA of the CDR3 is TGTGCCAGCAGTTTGGGAGCCGTCGGTTGTTATTTT. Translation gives CASSLGAVGCYF.

The CDR3 DNA reads as TGTGCCAGCAGTGAAGCGGGGGATGGACTAGCGGGCGCCTACAATGAGCAGTTCTTC. Translation: CASSEAGDGLAGAYNEQFF. The rearrangement joins TRBV2 to TRBJ2-1; 11 bases fit TRBD2. The CDR3 spans 19 residues. Germline lookup yields CDR1 SNHLY and CDR2 FYNNEI. Trimming removed 0 bases from V and 2 bases from J; junction bases left unmatched: 9.

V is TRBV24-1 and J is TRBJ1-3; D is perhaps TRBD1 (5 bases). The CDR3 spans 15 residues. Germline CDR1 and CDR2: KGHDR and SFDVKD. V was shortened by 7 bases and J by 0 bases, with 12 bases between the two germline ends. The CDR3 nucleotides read TGTGCCACCAGGAGACGGGGGAACTCTGGAAACACCATATATTTT. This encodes CATRRRGNSGNTIYF.